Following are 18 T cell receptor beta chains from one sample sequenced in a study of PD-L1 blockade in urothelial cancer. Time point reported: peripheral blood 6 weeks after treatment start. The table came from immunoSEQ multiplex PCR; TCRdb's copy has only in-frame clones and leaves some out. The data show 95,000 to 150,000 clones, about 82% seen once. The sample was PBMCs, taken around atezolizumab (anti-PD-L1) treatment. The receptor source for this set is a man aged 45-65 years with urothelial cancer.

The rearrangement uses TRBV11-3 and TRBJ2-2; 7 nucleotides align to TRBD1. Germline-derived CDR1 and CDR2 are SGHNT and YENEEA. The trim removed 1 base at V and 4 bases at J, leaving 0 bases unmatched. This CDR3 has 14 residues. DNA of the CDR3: TGTGCCAGCAGCTTAGGACAGGGCACCGGGGAGCTGTTTTTT. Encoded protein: CASSLGQGTGELFF. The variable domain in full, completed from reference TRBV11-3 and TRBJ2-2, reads EAGVVQSPRYKIIEKKQPVAFWCNPISGHNTLYWYLQNLGQGPELLIRYENEEAVDDSQLPKDRFSAERLKGVDSTLKIQPAELGDSAVYLCASSLGQGTGELFFGEGSRLTVL.

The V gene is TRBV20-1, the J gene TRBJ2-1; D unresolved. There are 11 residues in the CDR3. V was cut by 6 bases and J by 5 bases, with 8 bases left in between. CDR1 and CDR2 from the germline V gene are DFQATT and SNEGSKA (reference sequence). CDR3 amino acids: CSATTHNEQFF. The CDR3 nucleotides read TGCAGTGCCACTACCCACAATGAGCAGTTCTTC.

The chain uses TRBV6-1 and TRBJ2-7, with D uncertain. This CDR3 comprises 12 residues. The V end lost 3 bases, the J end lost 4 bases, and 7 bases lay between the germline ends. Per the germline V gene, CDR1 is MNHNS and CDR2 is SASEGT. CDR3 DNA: TGTGCCAGCAGTGAGTATCGGTACGAGCAGTACTTC. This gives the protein CASSEYRYEQYF.

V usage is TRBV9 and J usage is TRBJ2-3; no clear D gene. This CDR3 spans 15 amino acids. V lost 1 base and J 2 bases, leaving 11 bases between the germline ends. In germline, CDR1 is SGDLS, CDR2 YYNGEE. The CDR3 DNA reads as TGTGCCAGCAGCGTAACCCCAACTAACACAGATACGCAGTATTTT. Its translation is CASSVTPTNTDTQYF.

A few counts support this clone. The CDR3 protein is CASTVRGSGRELFF. CDR3 coding DNA: TGTGCCAGCACCGTCCGGGGTAGTGGCAGGGAGCTGTTTTTT. The chain has TRBV7-9 and TRBJ2-2; D is possibly TRBD2 (5 bases). The germline gives CDR1 SEHNR, CDR2 FQNEAQ (reference sequence). This CDR3 region has 14 residues. V lost 7 bases and J lost 9, with 18 bases in between.

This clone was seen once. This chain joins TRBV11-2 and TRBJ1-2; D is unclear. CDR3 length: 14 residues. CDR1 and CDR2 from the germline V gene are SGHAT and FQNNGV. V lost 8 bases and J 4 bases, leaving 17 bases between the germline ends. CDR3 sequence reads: CASQVGRGSYGYTF. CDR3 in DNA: TGTGCCAGCCAGGTCGGTCGTGGCAGCTATGGCTACACCTTC.

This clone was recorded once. The CDR3 spells CASSPREGSGELFF. DNA of the CDR3: TGTGCCAGCTCACCACGAGAAGGGAGCGGGGAGCTGTTTTTT. The J gene is TRBJ2-2, the V gene TRBV18, with a weak D call TRBD2 (5 bases). The CDR3 contains 14 residues. The V end was cut by 1 base, the J end by 7 bases, with 10 bases between. Germline V gene sequence: CDR1 KGHSH, CDR2 LQKENI.

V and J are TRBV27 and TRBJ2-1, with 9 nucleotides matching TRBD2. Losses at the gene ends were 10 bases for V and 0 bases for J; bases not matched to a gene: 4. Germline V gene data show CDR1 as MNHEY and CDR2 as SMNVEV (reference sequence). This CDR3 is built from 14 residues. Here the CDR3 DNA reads TGTGCCACCCAGCGGGAGGTCTCCTACAATGAGCAGTTCTTC. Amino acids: CATQREVSYNEQFF.

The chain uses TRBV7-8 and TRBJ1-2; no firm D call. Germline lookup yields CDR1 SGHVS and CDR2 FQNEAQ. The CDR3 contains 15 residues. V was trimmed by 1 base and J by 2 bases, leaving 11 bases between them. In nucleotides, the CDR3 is TGTGCCAGCAGCTTAGAACAAACCGTGAACTATGGCTACACCTTC. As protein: CASSLEQTVNYGYTF.

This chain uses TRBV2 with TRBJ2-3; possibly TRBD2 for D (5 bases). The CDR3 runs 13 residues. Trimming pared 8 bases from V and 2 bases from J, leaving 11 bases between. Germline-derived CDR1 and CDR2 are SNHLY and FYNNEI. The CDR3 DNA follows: TGTGCCAGCGAGGGCCAACCCACAGATACGCAGTATTTT. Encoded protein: CASEGQPTDTQYF.

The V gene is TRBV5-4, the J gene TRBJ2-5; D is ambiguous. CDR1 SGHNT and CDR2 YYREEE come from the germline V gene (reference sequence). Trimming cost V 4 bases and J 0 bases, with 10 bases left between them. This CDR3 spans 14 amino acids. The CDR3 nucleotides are TGTGCCAGCAGCCCGGAGTCGTACCAAGAGACCCAGTACTTC. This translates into CASSPESYQETQYF.

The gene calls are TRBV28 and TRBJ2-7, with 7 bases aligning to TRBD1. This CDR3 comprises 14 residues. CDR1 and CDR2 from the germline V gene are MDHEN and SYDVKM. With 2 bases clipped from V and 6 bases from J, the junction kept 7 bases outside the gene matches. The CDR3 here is CASSLGQALTEQYF. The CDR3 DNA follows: TGTGCCAGCAGTTTAGGACAGGCCCTTACCGAGCAGTACTTC.

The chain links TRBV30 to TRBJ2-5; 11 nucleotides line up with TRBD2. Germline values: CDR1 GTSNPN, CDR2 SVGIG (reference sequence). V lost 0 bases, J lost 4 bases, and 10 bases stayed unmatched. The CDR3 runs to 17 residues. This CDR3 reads CAWSVGTSGYWGETQYF. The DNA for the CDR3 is TGTGCCTGGAGTGTAGGGACTAGCGGCTACTGGGGAGAGACCCAGTACTTC.

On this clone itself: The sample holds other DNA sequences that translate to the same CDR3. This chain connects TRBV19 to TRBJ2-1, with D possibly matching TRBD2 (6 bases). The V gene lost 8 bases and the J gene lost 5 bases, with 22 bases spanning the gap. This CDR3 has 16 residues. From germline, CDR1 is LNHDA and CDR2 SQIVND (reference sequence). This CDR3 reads CASAAGTSTFHNEQFF. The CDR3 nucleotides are TGTGCCAGTGCTGCGGGGACCTCAACCTTCCACAATGAGCAGTTCTTC.

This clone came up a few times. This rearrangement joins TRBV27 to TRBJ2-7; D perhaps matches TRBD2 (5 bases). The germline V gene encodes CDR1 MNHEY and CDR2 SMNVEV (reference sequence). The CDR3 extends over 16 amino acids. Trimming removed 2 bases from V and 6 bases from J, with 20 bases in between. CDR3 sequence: CASSLRGLGIRGEQYF. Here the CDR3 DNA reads TGTGCCAGCAGTTTACGGGGTCTAGGAATACGCGGCGAGCAGTACTTC.

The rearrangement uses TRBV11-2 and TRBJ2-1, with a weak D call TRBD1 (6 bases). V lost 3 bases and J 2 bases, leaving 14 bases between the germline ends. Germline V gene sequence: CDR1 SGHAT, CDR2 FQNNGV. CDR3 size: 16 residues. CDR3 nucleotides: TGTGCCAGCAGCTTTGGTAACAGGGTCCCCTACAATGAGCAGTTCTTC. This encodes CASSFGNRVPYNEQFF.

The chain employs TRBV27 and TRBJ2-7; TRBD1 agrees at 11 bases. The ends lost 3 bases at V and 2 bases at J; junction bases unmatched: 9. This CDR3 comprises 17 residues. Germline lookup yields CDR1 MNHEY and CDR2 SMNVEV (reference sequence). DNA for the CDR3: TGTGCCAGCAGTTTCGGGACAGGGGGAGCTAGGGCCTACGAGCAGTACTTC. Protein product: CASSFGTGGARAYEQYF.

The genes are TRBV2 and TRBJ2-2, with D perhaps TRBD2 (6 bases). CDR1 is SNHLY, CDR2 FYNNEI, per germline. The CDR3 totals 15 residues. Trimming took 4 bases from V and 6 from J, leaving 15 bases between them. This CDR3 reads CASSVEGLLAGELFF. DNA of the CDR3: TGTGCCAGCAGTGTGGAGGGGCTACTTGCCGGGGAGCTGTTTTTT.